Shown below are 14 T cell receptor beta chains from a single sample sequenced in a study of cytomegalovirus exposure and HLA in healthy donors. Use of 60 Vbeta and 13 Jbeta primers characterized the PCR. TCRdb's copy holds only in-frame clones and misses some; the assay was immunoSEQ multiplex PCR. The sample lists fewer than 60,000 clones, roughly 72% occurring once. Input material: PBMCs. The receptors come from a woman between 50 and 59 years old in good health and CMV-seropositive.

In nucleotides, the CDR3 is TGTGCCAGCTCCAGGGTAGGGGTCGGGTTGGACACTGAAGCTTTCTTT. The encoded protein is CASSRVGVGLDTEAFF. This sequence joins TRBV18 and TRBJ1-1; weak D call: TRBD1 (5 bases). V lost 6 bases to trimming and J lost 3 bases, with 20 bases between them. The CDR3 extends over 16 amino acids. Germline values: CDR1 KGHSH, CDR2 LQKENI.

The chain recombines TRBV28 with TRBJ1-5; a weak D match, TRBD1 (6 bases). Germline CDR1 and CDR2: MDHEN and SYDVKM. The V end was cut by 8 bases, the J end by 1 base, with 6 bases between. The CDR3 covers 12 residues. The CDR3 DNA follows: TGTGCCAGCGGGACAAGCAATCAGCCCCAGCATTTT. Encoded protein: CASGTSNQPQHF.

J is TRBJ1-2 and V is TRBV30, with 8 bases identical to TRBD1. The CDR3 has 15 amino acids. V was clipped by 1 base and J by 5 bases; unmatched bases: 9. CDR1 is GTSNPN, CDR2 SVGIG, per germline (reference sequence). The CDR3 sequence is CAWSAGGDYLYGYTF. DNA of the CDR3: TGTGCCTGGAGTGCAGGGGGCGATTATCTTTATGGCTACACCTTC. The full variable domain, completed using reference TRBV30 and TRBJ1-2, is SQTIHQWPATLVQPVGSPLSLECTVEGTSNPNLYWYRQAAGRGLQLLFYSVGIGQISSEVPQNLSASRPQDRQFILSSKKLLLSDSGFYLCAWSAGGDYLYGYTFGSGTRLTVV.

The V call is TRBV7-3, the J call TRBJ2-3; 9 positions agree with TRBD1. Germline V gives CDR1 SGHTA, CDR2 FQGTGA. The CDR3 is 14 amino acids. V lost 5 bases to trimming and J lost 8 bases; unmatched junction nucleotides: 8. The CDR3 DNA reads TGTGCCAGCAGCCTGGACAGGGGCCCTAGTACGCAGTATTTT. Protein sequence: CASSLDRGPSTQYF. The full variable domain, with the rest looked up from reference TRBV7-3 and TRBJ2-3, is GAGVSQTPSNKVTEKGKYVELRCDPISGHTALYWYRQSLGQGPEFLIYFQGTGAADDSGLPNDRFFAVRPEGSVSTLKIQRTERGDSAVYLCASSLDRGPSTQYFGPGTRLTVL.

Here the CDR3 reads CASSPVGGGTNTEAFF. CDR3 nucleotide sequence: TGTGCCAGCAGCCCAGTTGGAGGGGGCACAAACACTGAAGCTTTCTTT. J is TRBJ1-1 and V is TRBV7-9, with TRBD1 identical over 7 bases. CDR1 and CDR2 (germline): SEHNR, FQNEAQ (reference sequence). The CDR3 is 16 residues long. The junction had 11 bases not matched to a gene; V was cut back by 5 bases and J by 2 bases.

The rearrangement uses TRBV7-2 and TRBJ1-5, with a possible D match to TRBD1 (6 bases). The V end was cut by 7 bases, the J end by 2 bases, with 12 bases between. The CDR3 totals 14 residues. CDR1 and CDR2 (germline): SGHTA, FQGNSA. In nucleotides, the CDR3 is TGTGCCAGCATCCTAGAGGGGGGCAATCAGCCCCAGCATTTT. It yields the protein CASILEGGNQPQHF.

As for this clone: The junction shows a germline mismatch at one end, possibly a read error. The V gene is TRBV19, the J gene TRBJ1-3, with unresolved D. Germline V gives CDR1 LNHDA, CDR2 SQIVND (reference sequence). The CDR3 runs to 13 residues. Here the CDR3 reads CAGTRISGNTIYF. In nucleotides, the CDR3 is TGTGCCGGTACCAGGATCTCTGGGAACACCATATATTTT.

The V call is TRBV14, the J call TRBJ2-7; 7 positions match TRBD1. V lost 2 bases and J lost 4; bases outside the gene matches: 8. The CDR3 sequence is 15 residues long. Germline V CDR1 and CDR2: SGHDN, FVKESK. The CDR3 nucleotides read TGTGCCAGCAGCCAACCGGGACAGACGAGGTACGAGCAGTACTTC. As protein: CASSQPGQTRYEQYF.

This clone was counted a single time. The chain is built from TRBV30 and TRBJ2-7; D is uncertain. CDR1 and CDR2 (germline): GTSNPN, SVGIG (reference sequence). V was clipped by 2 bases and J by 3 bases, with 17 bases between them. The CDR3 is 15 amino acids. The CDR3 here is CAWSHGTAERYEQYF. For the CDR3, the DNA is TGTGCCTGGAGTCACGGTACGGCGGAACGCTACGAGCAGTACTTC.

This clone was seen a handful of times. This chain joins TRBV6-1 and TRBJ1-5, with 7 bases lining up with TRBD1. This CDR3 has 15 residues. CDR1 and CDR2 (germline): MNHNS, SASEGT. The V segment lost 0 bases and the J segment 8 bases; nucleotides outside the gene matches: 7. DNA of the CDR3: TGTGCCAGCAGTGAAGCGGACAGGTACTTTAAGCCCCAGCATTTT. This gives the protein CASSEADRYFKPQHF.

The V and J genes are TRBV7-6 and TRBJ2-1; weak D call: TRBD2 (6 bases). Trimming pared 1 base from V and 0 bases from J, leaving 13 bases between. This CDR3 comprises 17 residues. Germline values: CDR1 SGHVS, CDR2 FNYEAQ. The CDR3 DNA follows: TGTGCCAGCAGCTTAGGGGCGGGGCTAAGCTCCTACAATGAGCAGTTCTTC. It encodes CASSLGAGLSSYNEQFF.

V and J are TRBV5-4 and TRBJ2-7; maybe TRBD2 (6 bases). From germline, CDR1 is SGHNT and CDR2 YYREEE (reference sequence). The CDR3 runs to 15 residues. The V gene lost 2 bases and the J gene lost 1 base, with 13 bases spanning the gap. The CDR3 loop is CASSFFGSPSYEQYF. CDR3 DNA: TGTGCCAGCAGCTTTTTCGGGAGCCCATCCTACGAGCAGTACTTC.

This clone appeared once. Germline is not matched at one junction end, which may reflect a read error. This chain uses TRBV7-7 with TRBJ2-1; 7 nucleotides align to TRBD1. The germline CDR1 and CDR2 sequences are SSHAT and FNYEAQ (reference sequence). The length of the CDR3 is 15 residues. The CDR3 DNA follows: TGTGCTAGCAGCCCCCGGGACAGCTCCTACAATGAGCAGTTCTTC. Protein sequence: CASSPRDSSYNEQFF.

The V call is TRBV28, the J call TRBJ1-4, with D perhaps matching TRBD1 (6 bases). Germline V gives CDR1 MDHEN, CDR2 SYDVKM. V gave up 4 bases and J gave up 4 bases, with 19 bases separating them. The CDR3 is 17 amino acids. The CDR3 loop is CASSSPTPGAGNEKLFF. The CDR3 DNA follows: TGTGCCAGCAGTTCCCCCACACCAGGGGCCGGTAATGAAAAACTGTTTTTT.